This T cell receptor (beta chain) was sequenced for a study of T cells after yellow fever vaccination. Across the study: Each low-cell-number fraction was prepared by means of SMART-Seq v4 Ultra Low Input.

Trimming cost V 6 bases and J 1 base, with 9 bases left between them. The CDR3 covers 13 residues. The sample holds many counts of this clonotype. Using its own MiXCR run on the 5' RACE reads, TCRdb lists one record per CDR3 protein. The data contain a few hundred thousand distinct CDR3 sequences, roughly 13% of them singletons. The chain couples TRBV12-3 or TRBV12-4 to TRBJ1-1; D may be TRBD1 (5 bases). This TCR came from a young man who received the YFV17D yellow fever vaccine. Material: CD4+ T cells sorted from PBMCs, obtained 45 days after the yellow fever booster vaccination. The CDR3 here is CASRLTENTEAFF. Written as DNA, the CDR3 is TGTGCCAGCAGACTGACAGAGAACACTGAAGCTTTCTTT.